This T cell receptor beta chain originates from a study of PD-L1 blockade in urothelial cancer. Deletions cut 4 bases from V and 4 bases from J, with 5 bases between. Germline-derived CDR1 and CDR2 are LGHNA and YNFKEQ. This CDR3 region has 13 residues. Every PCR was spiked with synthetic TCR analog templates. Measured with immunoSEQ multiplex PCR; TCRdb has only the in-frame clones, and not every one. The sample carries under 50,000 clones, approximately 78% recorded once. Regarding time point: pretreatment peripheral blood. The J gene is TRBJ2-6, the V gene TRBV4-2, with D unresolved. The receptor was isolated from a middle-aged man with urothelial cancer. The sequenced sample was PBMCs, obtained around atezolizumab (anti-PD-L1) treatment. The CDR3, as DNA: TGTGCCAGCAGCCCGAGGGGGGCCAACGTCCTGACTTTC. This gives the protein CASSPRGANVLTF.